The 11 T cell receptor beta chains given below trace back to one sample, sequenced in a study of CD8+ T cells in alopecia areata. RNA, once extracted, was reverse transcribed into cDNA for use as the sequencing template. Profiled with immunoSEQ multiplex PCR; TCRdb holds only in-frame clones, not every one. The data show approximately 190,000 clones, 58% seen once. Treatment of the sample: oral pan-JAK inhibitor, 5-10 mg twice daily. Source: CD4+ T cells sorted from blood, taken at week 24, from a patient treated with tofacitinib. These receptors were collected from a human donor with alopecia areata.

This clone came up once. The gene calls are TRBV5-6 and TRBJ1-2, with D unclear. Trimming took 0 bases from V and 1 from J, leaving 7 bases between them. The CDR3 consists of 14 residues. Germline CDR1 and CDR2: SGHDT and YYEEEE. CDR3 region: CASSLGTDNYGYTF. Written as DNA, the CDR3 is TGTGCCAGCAGCTTGGGTACAGATAACTATGGCTACACCTTC.

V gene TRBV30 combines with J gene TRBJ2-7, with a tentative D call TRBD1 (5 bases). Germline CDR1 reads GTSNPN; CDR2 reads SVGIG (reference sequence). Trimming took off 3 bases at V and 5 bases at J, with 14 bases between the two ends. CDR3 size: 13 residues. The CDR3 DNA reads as TGTGCCTGGAGCCGGCGCAGGGTTGACGAGCAGTACTTC. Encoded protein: CAWSRRRVDEQYF.

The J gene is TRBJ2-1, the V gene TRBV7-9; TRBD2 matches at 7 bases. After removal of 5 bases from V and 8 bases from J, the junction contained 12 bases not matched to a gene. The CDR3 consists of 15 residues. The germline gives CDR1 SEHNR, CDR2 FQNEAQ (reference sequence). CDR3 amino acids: CASSAGVGITDEQFF. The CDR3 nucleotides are TGTGCCAGCAGCGCGGGGGTCGGGATTACAGATGAGCAGTTCTTC.

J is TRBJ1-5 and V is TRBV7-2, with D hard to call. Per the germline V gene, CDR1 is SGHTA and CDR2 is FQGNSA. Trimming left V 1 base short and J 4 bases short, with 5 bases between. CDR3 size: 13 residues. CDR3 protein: CASSLEVNQPQHF. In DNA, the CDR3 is TGTGCCAGCAGCTTAGAGGTTAATCAGCCCCAGCATTTT.

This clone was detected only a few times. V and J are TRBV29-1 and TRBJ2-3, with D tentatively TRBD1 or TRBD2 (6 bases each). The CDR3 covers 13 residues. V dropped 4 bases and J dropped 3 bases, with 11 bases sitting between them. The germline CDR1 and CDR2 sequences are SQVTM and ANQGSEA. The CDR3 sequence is CSVVRGPTDTQYF. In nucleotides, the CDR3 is TGCAGCGTTGTACGGGGGCCGACAGATACGCAGTATTTT.

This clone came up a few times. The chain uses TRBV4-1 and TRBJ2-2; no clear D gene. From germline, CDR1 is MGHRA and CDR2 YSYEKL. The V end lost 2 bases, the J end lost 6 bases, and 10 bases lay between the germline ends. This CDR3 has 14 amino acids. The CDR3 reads CASSQSQPAGELFF. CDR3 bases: TGCGCCAGCAGCCAAAGCCAGCCTGCCGGGGAGCTGTTTTTT.

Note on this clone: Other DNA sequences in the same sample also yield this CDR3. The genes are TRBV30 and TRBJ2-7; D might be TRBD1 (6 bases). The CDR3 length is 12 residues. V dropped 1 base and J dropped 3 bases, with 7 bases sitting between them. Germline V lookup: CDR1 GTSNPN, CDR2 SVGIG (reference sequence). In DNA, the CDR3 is TGTGCCTGGAGTGCACAGGGCTACGAGCAGTACTTC. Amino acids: CAWSAQGYEQYF.

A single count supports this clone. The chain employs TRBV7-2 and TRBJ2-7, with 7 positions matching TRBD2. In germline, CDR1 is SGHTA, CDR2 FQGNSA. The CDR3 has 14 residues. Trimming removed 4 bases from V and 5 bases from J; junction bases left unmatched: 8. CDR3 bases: TGTGCCAGCAGCTCTCAAGCGGGACCCCACGAGCAGTACTTC. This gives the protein CASSSQAGPHEQYF. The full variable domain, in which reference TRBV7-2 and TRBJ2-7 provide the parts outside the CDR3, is GAGVSQSPSNKVTEKGKDVELRCDPISGHTALYWYRQSLGQGLEFLIYFQGNSAPDKSGLPSDRFSAERTGGSVSTLTIQRTQQEDSAVYLCASSSQAGPHEQYFGPGTRLTVT.

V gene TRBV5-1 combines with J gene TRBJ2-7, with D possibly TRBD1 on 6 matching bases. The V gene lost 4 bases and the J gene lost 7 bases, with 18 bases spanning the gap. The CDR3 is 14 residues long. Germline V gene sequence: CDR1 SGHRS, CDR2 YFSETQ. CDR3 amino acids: CASSLDTGSWEQYF. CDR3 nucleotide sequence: TGCGCCAGCAGCCTGGATACAGGGTCTTGGGAGCAGTACTTC.

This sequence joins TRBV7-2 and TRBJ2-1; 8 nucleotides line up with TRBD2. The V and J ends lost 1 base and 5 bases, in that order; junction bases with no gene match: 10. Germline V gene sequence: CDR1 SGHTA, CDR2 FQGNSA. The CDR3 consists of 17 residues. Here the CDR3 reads CASSLVSGRGVNNEQFF. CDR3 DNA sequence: TGTGCCAGCAGCTTAGTCTCAGGGCGGGGGGTCAACAATGAGCAGTTCTTC.

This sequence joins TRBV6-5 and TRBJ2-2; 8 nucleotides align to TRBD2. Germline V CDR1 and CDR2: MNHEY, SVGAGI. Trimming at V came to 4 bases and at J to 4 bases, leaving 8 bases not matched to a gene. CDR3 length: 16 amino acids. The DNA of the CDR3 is TGTGCCAGCAGTTCCCCTAGCGGGTTCGGCACCGGGGAGCTGTTTTTT. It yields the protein CASSSPSGFGTGELFF.